Listed here is a single TCR beta chain. This record comes from a study of blood T cell repertoires in COVID-19. Study summary: There were acute and convalescent COVID-19 samples, and they came from the United States, Italy and Spain. The cDNA or gDNA used as material had been derived from T cells, B-cell-depleted T cells, or PBMCs.

This table comes from immunoSEQ multiplex PCR, and its TCRdb copy is limited to in-frame clones, with some not included. Counted here are 97,000 or so clones, around four fifths occurring once; the ten biggest clones make up more than 9%. Source material: peripheral blood. The sequence derives from an older man with acute or convalescent COVID-19.

CDR3 coding DNA: TGTGCCAGCAGCTACACCGGGACAGCCCTTGGGTCCTACAATGAGCAGTTCTTC. This codes for CASSYTGTALGSYNEQFF. The rearrangement uses TRBV5-8 and TRBJ2-1; 7 bases align to TRBD1. The J segment lost 1 base and the V segment lost 3 bases, leaving 13 bases of the junction unmatched. The CDR3 consists of 18 residues. Germline V gene lookup returns CDR1 SGHTS and CDR2 YDEGEE. The whole variable domain, remainder taken from reference TRBV5-8 and TRBJ2-1, is EAGVTQSPTHLIKTRGQQATLRCSPISGHTSVYWYQQALGLGLQFLLWYDEGEERNRGNFPPRFSGRQFPNYSSELNVNALELEDSALYLCASSYTGTALGSYNEQFFGPGTRLTVL.